This T cell receptor (beta chain) is from a study of Ad26.COV2.S vaccination and SARS-CoV-2 variants. The study, taken as a whole, reports: Breadth measured for non-spike TCRs was similar across vaccine and placebo recipients. Reported post-vaccination CD8+ and CD4+ T cell responses to spike showed substantial breadth. The analyses of TCR breadth and depth may have understated the size of total T cell responses. Placebo recipients had lower spike-specific TCR breadth than vaccine recipients.

TCRdb's table, derived via immunoSEQ multiplex PCR, lists solely in-frame clones and lacks some. The table records more than 85,000 clones, around 81% of them present only once. In regard to this clone: Its antigen remains unidentified.

CDR1 and CDR2 from the germline V gene are LGHNA and YSLEER. Trimming stripped 6 bases from V and 14 bases from J, with 23 bases between. The CDR3 loop spans 15 amino acids. The rearrangement uses TRBV4-3 and TRBJ1-6, with D tentatively TRBD1 (5 bases). The receptor's source is a human donor who had recovered from COVID-19. The sequencing here drew on peripheral blood, taken after recovery from COVID-19. CDR3 region: CASSPRAGYKESLHF. As DNA, the CDR3 is TGCGCCAGCAGTCCCCGGGCAGGGTACAAAGAGTCCCTCCACTTT.